These 32 T cell receptor beta chains originate from one sample sequenced in a study of T cells in localized non-small cell lung cancer. Libraries were prepared by immunoSEQ multiplex PCR; TCRdb keeps only in-frame clonotypes and omits some of them. The sample lists tens of thousands of clones; approximately 90% were seen once. Specimen: peripheral blood, collected before any cancer treatment. Receptors originate from a female donor over 55 with stage I lung adenocarcinoma.

This chain joins TRBV11-2 and TRBJ2-3, with 9 bases identical to TRBD2. Germline V gives CDR1 SGHAT, CDR2 FQNNGV. V was clipped by 5 bases and J by 10 bases; unmatched bases: 4. This CDR3 contains 12 residues. The CDR3 region is CASSNSGSAQYF. CDR3 DNA sequence: TGTGCCAGCAGCAATAGCGGGAGCGCGCAGTATTTT.

The chain couples TRBV9 to TRBJ1-1; no clear D gene. The CDR3 extends over 14 amino acids. Germline CDR1 SGDLS, CDR2 YYNGEE. The V end was cut by 2 bases, the J end by 3 bases, with 11 bases between. CDR3 in amino acids: CASSVEPEYTEAFF. The DNA of the CDR3 is TGTGCCAGCAGCGTCGAACCGGAGTACACTGAAGCTTTCTTT.

This chain uses TRBV6-6 with TRBJ1-5, with D perhaps matching TRBD1 (5 bases). Trimming removed 5 bases from V and 3 bases from J, with 11 bases in between. Germline V gene lookup returns CDR1 MNHNY and CDR2 SVGAGI (reference sequence). The CDR3 runs to 14 residues. The CDR3 coding sequence is TGTGCCAGCAGTCGTGACAGCCCCAATCAGCCCCAGCATTTT. It yields the protein CASSRDSPNQPQHF.

The J gene is TRBJ2-4, the V gene TRBV28; D unresolved. This CDR3 region has 11 residues. Germline V lookup: CDR1 MDHEN, CDR2 SYDVKM. V lost 1 base to trimming and J lost 11 bases, with 6 bases between them. In nucleotides, the CDR3 is TGTGCCAGCAGTTTATCGCTTTTTCAGTACTTC. Translating gives CASSLSLFQYF. The variable domain in full, with the rest retrieved from reference TRBV28 and TRBJ2-4, is DVKVTQSSRYLVKRTGEKVFLECVQDMDHENMFWYRQDPGLGLRLIYFSYDVKMKEKGDIPEGYSVSREKKERFSLILESASTNQTSMYLCASSLSLFQYFGAGTRLSVL.

The chain links TRBV7-9 to TRBJ1-1, with D perhaps matching TRBD1 (6 bases). Germline CDR1 and CDR2: SEHNR and FQNEAQ (reference sequence). This CDR3 has 15 residues. Deletions cut 5 bases from V and 6 bases from J, with 19 bases between. The CDR3 protein is CASSPGGGVVAEAFF. In nucleotides, the CDR3 is TGTGCCAGCAGCCCCGGAGGGGGGGTAGTCGCTGAAGCTTTCTTT.

The rearrangement links TRBV6-5 to TRBJ2-7; D is unclear. CDR1 and CDR2 from the germline V gene are MNHEY and SVGAGI. V dropped 2 bases and J dropped 0 bases, with 8 bases sitting between them. The CDR3 totals 14 residues. The CDR3 bases are TGTGCCAGCAGTTACGGCAGTAGCTCCTACGAGCAGTACTTC. As protein: CASSYGSSSYEQYF.

The CDR3 loop reads CATSMGSGDGYTF. The CDR3 coding sequence is TGTGCCACCTCTATGGGGTCCGGGGATGGCTACACCTTC. This sequence joins TRBV15 and TRBJ1-2; no firm D call. Germline V gene lookup returns CDR1 LNHNV and CDR2 YYDKDF (reference sequence). The CDR3 totals 13 residues. V was cut by 8 bases and J by 6 bases, with 16 bases left in between. Full variable domain (outside the CDR3, taken from reference TRBV15 and TRBJ1-2): DAMVIQNPRYQVTQFGKPVTLSCSQTLNHNVMYWYQQKSSQAPKLLFHYYDKDFNNEADTPDNFQSRRPNTSFCFLDIRSPGLGDTAMYLCATSMGSGDGYTFGSGTRLTVV.

As DNA, the CDR3 is TGTGCCACCAGCAGAAGACAGGGGGCAGTGCAGGAGACCCAGTACTTC. Protein sequence: CATSRRQGAVQETQYF. V usage is TRBV15 and J usage is TRBJ2-5, with 10 bases matching TRBD1. Germline V gene data show CDR1 as LNHNV and CDR2 as YYDKDF (reference sequence). The CDR3 runs 16 residues. V was clipped by 2 bases and J by 5 bases; unmatched bases: 8.

This clone was recorded only once. The J gene is TRBJ1-2, the V gene TRBV10-3; a possible D gene is TRBD1 (5 bases). The CDR3 covers 14 residues. Germline V gene data show CDR1 as ENHRY and CDR2 as SYGVKD. V lost 5 bases, J lost 1 base, and 11 bases lay in between. The CDR3 DNA follows: TGTGCCATCAGTAGGACGGGGGATAACTATGGCTACACCTTC. It yields the protein CAISRTGDNYGYTF.

The chain combines TRBV7-2 with TRBJ1-1; 9 positions match TRBD1. This CDR3 has 14 amino acids. The trim removed 5 bases at V and 5 bases at J, leaving 6 bases unmatched. Germline V gene lookup returns CDR1 SGHTA and CDR2 FQGNSA. The CDR3 reads CASSQQGARTEAFF. CDR3 DNA: TGTGCCAGCAGCCAACAGGGGGCAAGGACTGAAGCTTTCTTT.

The V call is TRBV5-1, the J call TRBJ2-2; 9 nucleotides agree with TRBD1. Germline CDR1 and CDR2: SGHRS and YFSETQ. V trimming: 4 bases; J trimming: 6 bases; junction bases outside the gene matches: 7. This CDR3 has 15 amino acids. CDR3 DNA sequence: TGCGCCAGCAGCGTACAGGGGGCGCAGGCCGGGGAGCTGTTTTTT. Translated, it gives CASSVQGAQAGELFF.

The rearrangement joins TRBV18 to TRBJ2-7; D is perhaps TRBD1 or TRBD2 (5 bases each). The CDR3 spans 16 residues. Germline CDR1 is KGHSH and CDR2 is LQKENI. Trimming cost V 3 bases and J 0 bases, with 15 bases left between them. CDR3 protein: CASSPPLGTVSYEQYF. The CDR3 coding sequence is TGTGCCAGCTCACCGCCTCTTGGGACGGTCTCCTACGAGCAGTACTTC. The complete variable domain, with remaining parts taken from reference TRBV18 and TRBJ2-7, reads NAGVMQNPRHLVRRRGQEARLRCSPMKGHSHVYWYRQLPEEGLKFMVYLQKENIIDESGMPKERFSAEFPKEGPSILRIQQVVRGDSAAYFCASSPPLGTVSYEQYFGPGTRLTVT.

This clone came up once. This CDR3 is CASSDPRKFDSGNTIYF. In DNA, the CDR3 is TGTGCCAGCAGTGACCCGCGTAAGTTCGACTCTGGAAACACCATATATTTT. The J gene is TRBJ1-3, the V gene TRBV6-1; D call uncertain. V lost 3 bases, J lost 0 bases, and 15 bases lay in between. The CDR3 runs 17 residues. Germline values: CDR1 MNHNS, CDR2 SASEGT.

This clone was seen a single time. The chain recombines TRBV7-3 with TRBJ1-1, with 7 positions matching TRBD1. The germline V gene has CDR1 SGHTA and CDR2 FQGTGA. Germline trimming cut 5 bases from V and 6 bases from J; bases unmatched to any gene: 9. The CDR3 covers 14 residues. The CDR3 reads CASSKGTAQSEAFF. For the CDR3, the DNA is TGTGCCAGCAGCAAAGGGACAGCTCAGTCTGAAGCTTTCTTT.

This chain joins TRBV5-6 and TRBJ2-7; D might be TRBD1 (6 bases). The CDR3 loop spans 14 amino acids. Looked up from germline, CDR1 is SGHDT and CDR2 is YYEEEE. The V end lost 5 bases, the J end lost 2 bases, and 14 bases lay between the germline ends. The CDR3 region is CASSPGHTTYEQYF. The CDR3 DNA sequence: TGTGCCAGCAGTCCGGGACATACGACCTACGAGCAGTACTTC.

The chain has TRBV2 and TRBJ1-1, with 9 bases matching TRBD1. Trimming cost V 6 bases and J 4 bases; bases outside gene matches: 3. The CDR3 runs to 13 residues. CDR1 is SNHLY, CDR2 FYNNEI, per germline. The CDR3 sequence: CASRGQGGTEAFF. Written as DNA, the CDR3 is TGTGCCAGCAGGGGACAGGGTGGCACTGAAGCTTTCTTT.

CDR3 coding DNA: TGTGCCAGCAGCCCGATCGGAAGGGGCCCCTACAATGAGCAGTTCTTC. It specifies CASSPIGRGPYNEQFF. J is TRBJ2-1 and V is TRBV7-8; D is perhaps TRBD1 (5 bases). V lost 5 bases, J lost 2 bases, and 16 bases lay in between. Germline CDR1 and CDR2: SGHVS and FQNEAQ. CDR3 length: 16 residues.

This chain connects TRBV2 to TRBJ2-5; D perhaps matches TRBD2 (6 bases). Germline V gene data show CDR1 as SNHLY and CDR2 as FYNNEI. CDR3 length: 15 residues. V shed 3 bases and J shed 0 bases, with 11 bases lying between them. For the CDR3, the DNA is TGTGCCAGCAGTGAGAGGAGGGCACACCAAGAGACCCAGTACTTC. This translates into CASSERRAHQETQYF.

CDR3 loop: CASSVERGLGPCYTF. The CDR3, as DNA: TGTGCCAGCAGCGTAGAGCGGGGATTGGGCCCATGCTACACCTTC. This chain links TRBV9 with TRBJ1-2; no reliable D call. The CDR3 loop spans 15 amino acids. In germline, CDR1 is SGDLS, CDR2 YYNGEE. The V end was cut by 0 bases, the J end by 9 bases, with 18 bases between.

For the CDR3, the DNA is TGCAGTGCTAGGGGGGACTCACCCCTCCACTTT. Translated, it gives CSARGDSPLHF. The V and J genes are TRBV20-1 and TRBJ1-6; tentatively, D is TRBD1 (5 bases). This CDR3 is 11 amino acids long. V lost 3 bases and J 10 bases, leaving 7 bases between the germline ends. The germline CDR1 and CDR2 sequences are DFQATT and SNEGSKA (reference sequence).

The rearrangement joins TRBV2 to TRBJ2-2, with 9 bases lining up with TRBD1. CDR1 and CDR2 (germline): SNHLY, FYNNEI. The CDR3 has 16 amino acids. V lost 4 bases, J lost 4 bases, and 7 bases stayed unmatched. CDR3 loop: CASSGTGAFATGELFF. In DNA, the CDR3 is TGTGCCAGCAGTGGGACAGGGGCGTTTGCCACCGGGGAGCTGTTTTTT.

V usage is TRBV9 and J usage is TRBJ1-2; D is possibly TRBD1 (5 bases). This CDR3 has 15 residues. Trimming left V 0 bases short and J 4 bases short, with 13 bases between. The V gene's germline CDR1 is SGDLS and CDR2 YYNGEE. CDR3 amino acids: CASSVDPGLIYGYTF. The CDR3 nucleotides are TGTGCCAGCAGCGTAGACCCGGGACTGATCTATGGCTACACCTTC.

V is TRBV11-2 and J is TRBJ1-5; D gene unclear. CDR3 size: 13 residues. Germline assignment: CDR1 SGHAT and CDR2 FQNNGV. The V and J ends lost 1 base and 7 bases respectively, with 8 bases between them. This chain's CDR3 is CASSLGPGQPQHF. CDR3 DNA: TGTGCCAGCAGCTTAGGCCCGGGACAGCCCCAGCATTTT.

The chain uses TRBV18 and TRBJ1-5, with a weak D call TRBD1 (5 bases). The V end was cut by 2 bases, the J end by 4 bases, with 12 bases between. The CDR3 loop spans 15 amino acids. Germline loops: CDR1 KGHSH, CDR2 LQKENI. Written as DNA, the CDR3 is TGTGCCAGCTCACCATACGGGGCAGTGAATCAGCCCCAGCATTTT. Translation gives CASSPYGAVNQPQHF.

The CDR3 region is CASSSIFSIGQTNTEAFF. CDR3 nucleotides: TGTGCCAGCAGTTCGATTTTTTCCATTGGACAAACGAACACTGAAGCTTTCTTT. The chain employs TRBV27 and TRBJ1-1, with D perhaps matching TRBD1 (5 bases). The V and J ends lost 4 bases and 1 base respectively, with 22 bases between them. The CDR3 totals 18 residues. Germline-derived CDR1 and CDR2 are MNHEY and SMNVEV (reference sequence).

The chain employs TRBV5-4 and TRBJ1-5; D remains ambiguous. The CDR3 has 14 amino acids. Germline lookup yields CDR1 SGHNT and CDR2 YYREEE (reference sequence). V was cut by 4 bases and J by 3 bases, with 11 bases left in between. The CDR3 nucleotides read TGTGCCAGCAGCCTTGACGGTCACAATCAGCCCCAGCATTTT. Amino acids: CASSLDGHNQPQHF.

The gene calls are TRBV14 and TRBJ2-1; 13 bases line up with TRBD2. CDR3 size: 18 residues. The V gene end was trimmed by 0 bases and the J gene end by 5 bases; junction bases not matched to a gene: 7. From germline, CDR1 is SGHDN and CDR2 FVKESK. This CDR3 is CASSQDWGTSGVNNEQFF. The DNA of the CDR3 is TGTGCCAGCAGCCAAGATTGGGGGACTAGCGGGGTCAACAATGAGCAGTTCTTC.

The V call is TRBV7-3, the J call TRBJ2-1; D assignment may be TRBD1 or TRBD2 (6 bases each). Trimming cost V 1 base and J 6 bases, with 16 bases left between them. The germline V gene has CDR1 SGHTA and CDR2 FQGTGA. This CDR3 is 16 amino acids long. CDR3 DNA: TGTGCCAGCAGCTTAAGGTCCATAGGGGGGCCCAATGAGCAGTTCTTC. This encodes CASSLRSIGGPNEQFF.

The rearrangement joins TRBV7-3 to TRBJ2-3; a weak D match, TRBD2 (5 bases). Per the germline V gene, CDR1 is SGHTA and CDR2 is FQGTGA. CDR3 length: 14 residues. V was trimmed by 4 bases and J by 4 bases, leaving 12 bases between them. The CDR3 here is CASSSPGEPDTQYF. CDR3 DNA: TGTGCCAGCAGCTCTCCCGGGGAGCCAGATACGCAGTATTTT.

The gene calls are TRBV10-2 and TRBJ2-7, with unresolved D. V was cut by 2 bases and J by 2 bases, with 7 bases left in between. CDR1 is WSHSY and CDR2 is SAAADI in the germline V gene. The CDR3 length is 13 residues. The CDR3 region has the DNA TGCGCCAGCAGTGAGAGGGCAGCCTACGAGCAGTACTTC. Protein sequence: CASSERAAYEQYF.

The chain joins TRBV2 to TRBJ1-5; no clear D gene. The CDR3 length is 15 residues. The germline gives CDR1 SNHLY, CDR2 FYNNEI. Trimming shortened V by 4 bases and J by 3 bases, and 13 bases separated the two germline ends. The CDR3 region has the DNA TGTGCCAGCAGTGCTGGGCAGGCCTACAATCAGCCCCAGCATTTT. Encoded protein: CASSAGQAYNQPQHF.

The rearrangement joins TRBV5-1 to TRBJ1-2, with 9 bases identical to TRBD1. V trimming: 5 bases; J trimming: 8 bases; junction bases outside the gene matches: 7. Germline V gives CDR1 SGHRS, CDR2 YFSETQ. This CDR3 has 13 amino acids. CDR3 region: CASSFTGGEGYTF. DNA of the CDR3: TGCGCCAGCAGTTTTACAGGGGGCGAGGGCTACACCTTC. The full variable domain, its missing parts supplied by reference TRBV5-1 and TRBJ1-2, is KAGVTQTPRYLIKTRGQQVTLSCSPISGHRSVSWYQQTPGQGLQFLFEYFSETQRNKGNFPGRFSGRQFSNSRSEMNVSTLELGDSALYLCASSFTGGEGYTFGSGTRLTVV.